This T cell receptor (beta chain) is drawn from a study of STAT3 mutations in large granular lymphocyte leukemia. For the study at large: Immunosuppressive therapy was given to more than half of T-LGLL patients. Study observations and caveats: After therapy, 6 of 18 patients switched clonotypes, all new clones STAT3 wild type. At least one immunodominant TCR beta clonotype appeared in every T-cell large granular lymphocyte leukemia patient.

On this clone itself: What it binds is unknown.

This CDR3 is built from 15 residues. V lost 3 bases to trimming and J lost 8 bases, with 18 bases between them. The V gene's germline CDR1 is SGHRS and CDR2 YFSETQ. About 40,000 productive templates were obtained per sample on average. Some clones are missing from TCRdb's copy, which holds only in-frame ones; the method was immunoSEQ multiplex PCR. The data show around 30,000 clones, about 90% seen once. This chain links TRBV5-1 with TRBJ2-1; no definite D call. The clonotype was recovered from a man between 60 and 75 years old with T-cell large granular lymphocyte leukemia. Some clones in this sample may be carry-over from other donors' samples. The sequencing input was peripheral blood mononuclear cells. CDR3 bases: TGCGCCAGCAGCTCGGGTCCTGCCATAAGGGATGAGCAGTTCTTC. This gives the protein CASSSGPAIRDEQFF.